The sequence of this T cell receptor (beta chain) was determined in a study of CD8 T cells in ankylosing spondylitis. This clonotype was found a few times. The CDR3 runs 15 residues. Deletions cut 2 bases from V and 2 bases from J, with 13 bases between. The V gene's germline CDR1 is KGHSY and CDR2 FQNENV. TCRdb passed the 5' RACE reads through MiXCR, listing each CDR3 protein once. The table includes under 200,000 distinct CDR3 sequences, approximately 10% detected once. Sequencing was performed on blood, either unsorted or a sorted T cell fraction (not recorded which). The chain employs TRBV16 and TRBJ2-7; weak D call: TRBD1 (6 bases). This receptor was identified in a female donor with ankylosing spondylitis or in good health (not recorded which). The CDR3 protein is CASSQGYTGTYEQYF. The CDR3 DNA sequence: TGTGCCAGCAGCCAAGGGTACACAGGGACCTACGAGCAGTACTTC.